This is a list of T cell receptor beta chains from one sample in a study of T cell responses to AZD1222 COVID-19 vaccine. Only in-frame clones appear in the TCRdb table, and some are missing; sequencing was by immunoSEQ multiplex PCR. Of some 150,000 clones in the sample, approximately 92% were seen once. This sample comprised peripheral blood, obtained on day 0 of AZD1222 vaccination. These receptors were obtained from an adult in good health. Each CDR3 is given with its conserved first and last residue. D genes are given only for firm matches. Clone size is not always given. Where it is, it says once, few, many or a class for expanded clones.

v_call,d_call,j_call,clone_size,cdr3_nt,cdr3_aa
TRBV7-9,TRBD1,TRBJ1-3,NA,TGTGCCAGCAGCCATGCGAGGGGGCCAAGGTCTGGAAACACCATATATTTT,CASSHARGPRSGNTIYF
TRBV7-9,NA,TRBJ2-5,NA,TGTGCCGGGCGGGGACTGGGTTTAGTGGAACAAGAGACCCAGTACTTC,CAGRGLGLVEQETQYF
TRBV7-9,TRBD2,TRBJ2-1,NA,TGTGCCAGCAGGCCCGCGGGGGTCGGGGAATCCTACAATGAGCAGTTCTTC,CASRPAGVGESYNEQFF
TRBV6-5,NA,TRBJ2-7,once,TGTGCCAGCAGCAGAGGGTACTCCTACGAGCAGTACTTC,CASSRGYSYEQYF
TRBV27,TRBD2,TRBJ2-1,NA,TGTGCCAGCAGTTTATCCCAACTAGCGGGAGTTTCTTATGAGCAGTTCTTC,CASSLSQLAGVSYEQFF
TRBV5-4,NA,TRBJ2-7,NA,TGTGCCAGCAGCCTCAGTGTATACGAGCAGTACTTC,CASSLSVYEQYF
TRBV24-1,NA,TRBJ2-1,NA,TGTGCCACCAGTGACCCGACAGAGAGCTCCTACAATGAGCAGTTCTTC,CATSDPTESSYNEQFF
TRBV6-5,NA,TRBJ2-3,NA,TGTGCCAGCAGTTACATAGGGGGTTTGACAGATACGCAGTATTTT,CASSYIGGLTDTQYF
TRBV27,NA,TRBJ1-1,NA,TGTGCCAGCAGTTCCGGACGTTACACTGAAGCTTTCTTT,CASSSGRYTEAFF
TRBV14,NA,TRBJ2-5,once,TGTGCCAGCAGCCCAGGGGGGAAGACCCAGTACTTC,CASSPGGKTQYF
TRBV19,NA,TRBJ1-3,NA,TGTGCCAGTAGTGGGAGGCGGAATCCGCCTAACACCATATATTTT,CASSGRRNPPNTIYF
TRBV10-2,NA,TRBJ2-7,few,TGCGCCAGCAGTGCCTCCTACGAGCAGTACTTC,CASSASYEQYF
TRBV30,NA,TRBJ2-1,NA,TGTGCCTGGAGTGTACCTTACCCTCCGAGCAATGAGCAGTTCTTC,CAWSVPYPPSNEQFF
TRBV11-3,NA,TRBJ2-1,NA,TGTGCCAGCAGCGGGGGACCCTGGGACAATGAGCAGTTCTTC,CASSGGPWDNEQFF
TRBV19,NA,TRBJ1-5,NA,TGTGCCAGTATCCCCGGAGAGGAAAGGCCCCAGCATTTT,CASIPGEERPQHF
TRBV3-1/TRBV3-2,NA,TRBJ1-1,NA,TGTGCCAGCAGCCAGAATCAGGGGTCGATAGGAGCTTTCTTT,CASSQNQGSIGAFF
TRBV6-5,NA,TRBJ1-6,few,TGTGCCAGCAGTTACTCGCTCAACATCAATTCACCCCTCCACTTT,CASSYSLNINSPLHF
TRBV27,TRBD2,TRBJ2-3,NA,TGTGCCAGCAGACTCGAGGGACTAGCCACAGATACGCAGTATTTT,CASRLEGLATDTQYF
TRBV18,NA,TRBJ1-2,NA,TGTGCCAGCTCTGAACTTGGTATGGACTATGGCTACACCTTC,CASSELGMDYGYTF
TRBV19,NA,TRBJ2-5,once,TGTGCCAGTAGTATCGGACAAGAGACCCAGTACTTC,CASSIGQETQYF
TRBV7-9,TRBD1,TRBJ1-1,NA,TGTGCCAGCAGCTCGGGACAGGGAGTGACTGAAGCTTTCTTT,CASSSGQGVTEAFF
TRBV11-2,NA,TRBJ2-7,NA,TGTGCCAGCAGCTTAGATGGCTACGAGCAGTACTTC,CASSLDGYEQYF
TRBV19,NA,TRBJ1-2,NA,TGTGCCAGTCGCGACAGGAGGAATGGCTACACCTTC,CASRDRRNGYTF
TRBV19,TRBD1,TRBJ2-7,NA,TGTGCCAGTAGTATAGGGGGACAGGAACCCTACGAGCAGTACTTC,CASSIGGQEPYEQYF
TRBV7-9,NA,TRBJ2-1,once,TGTGCCAGCAGCCCAATCGGGACTGCTAATGAGCAGTTCTTC,CASSPIGTANEQFF
TRBV5-6,TRBD1,TRBJ2-7,once,TGTGCCAGCAGCACGGACAGGGGCCACGAGCAGTACTTC,CASSTDRGHEQYF
TRBV19,NA,TRBJ1-5,few,TGTGCCAGCAAGGGGGAGGGCAGGGGCAATCAGCCCCAGCATTTT,CASKGEGRGNQPQHF
TRBV6-5,NA,TRBJ2-5,NA,TGTGCCAGCAGCTCAACCCAACGGGCAGAGACCCAGTACTTC,CASSSTQRAETQYF
TRBV6-5,NA,TRBJ1-2,NA,TGTGCCAGCAGCGGGCGGACCTATGGCTACACCTTC,CASSGRTYGYTF